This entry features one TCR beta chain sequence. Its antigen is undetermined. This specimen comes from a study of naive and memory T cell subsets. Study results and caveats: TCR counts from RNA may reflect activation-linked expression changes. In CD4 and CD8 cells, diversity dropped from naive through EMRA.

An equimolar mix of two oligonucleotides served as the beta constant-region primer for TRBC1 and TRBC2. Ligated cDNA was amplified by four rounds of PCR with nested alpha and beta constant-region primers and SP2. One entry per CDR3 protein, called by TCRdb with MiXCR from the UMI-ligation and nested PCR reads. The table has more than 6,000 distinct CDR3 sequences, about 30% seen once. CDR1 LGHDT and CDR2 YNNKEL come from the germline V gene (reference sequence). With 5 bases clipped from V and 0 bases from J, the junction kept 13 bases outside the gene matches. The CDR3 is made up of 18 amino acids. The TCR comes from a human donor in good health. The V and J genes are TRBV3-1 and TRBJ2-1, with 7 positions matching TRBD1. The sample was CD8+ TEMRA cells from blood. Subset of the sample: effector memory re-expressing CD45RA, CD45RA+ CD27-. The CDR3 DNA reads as TGTGCCAGCAGCGGACGGCCATGGGACAGTAGCTCCTACAATGAGCAGTTCTTC. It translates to CASSGRPWDSSSYNEQFF.